The 15 T cell receptor beta chains in this list originate from one sample, sequenced in a study of T cell repertoires in cytomegalovirus infection. TCRdb called the reads again in MiXCR, with one record for every CDR3 protein. Of about 230,000 distinct CDR3 sequences listed, about 23% were seen once; the top ten hold 15% to 20%. The sequenced sample consisted of CD8+ T cells from PBMCs. The receptors here all came from a human donor in good health (CMV status not recorded). Some clones in this sample may be carry-over from other donors' samples.

The V gene is TRBV14, the J gene TRBJ2-3, with D possibly TRBD2 on 5 matching bases. In germline, CDR1 is SGHDN, CDR2 FVKESK. Trimming left V 1 base short and J 1 base short, with 9 bases between. CDR3 length: 15 residues. The CDR3 sequence is CASSQAGVGTDTQYF. In DNA form, the CDR3 reads TGTGCCAGCAGCCAAGCCGGGGTGGGCACAGATACGCAGTATTTT. The full variable domain, rest sourced from reference TRBV14 and TRBJ2-3, is EAGVTQFPSHSVIEKGQTVTLRCDPISGHDNLYWYRRVMGKEIKFLLHFVKESKQDESGMPNNRFLAERTGGTYSTLKVQPAELEDSGVYFCASSQAGVGTDTQYFGPGTRLTVL.

Turning to this clonotype: With a much larger clone just one base away, this may be a read error. The chain employs TRBV7-2 and TRBJ1-1; D gene ambiguous. Trimming removed 2 bases from V and 5 bases from J, with 9 bases in between. CDR1 SGHTA and CDR2 FQGNSA come from the germline V gene. This CDR3 region has 13 residues. The CDR3 here is CASSLMMGTEAFF. The DNA for the CDR3 is TGTGCCAGCAGCTTAATGATGGGGACTGAAGCTTTCTTT.

This clonotype was recorded at least ten times. The rearrangement uses TRBV5-6 and TRBJ2-7; TRBD1 is a possible D gene (5 bases). CDR1 and CDR2 from the germline V gene are SGHDT and YYEEEE. V gave up 2 bases and J gave up 5 bases, with 11 bases separating them. The CDR3 is 13 residues long. The CDR3 DNA follows: TGTGCCAGCAGCTTTTTAGGGGTCCACGAGCAGTACTTC. Protein sequence: CASSFLGVHEQYF.

The chain joins TRBV15 to TRBJ2-7; D call uncertain. CDR3 size: 13 residues. The germline gives CDR1 LNHNV, CDR2 YYDKDF (reference sequence). Between the trimmed V and J ends, which lost 0 bases and 1 base, there was a span of 4 bases. The CDR3 here is CATSRDRSYEQYF. CDR3 bases: TGTGCCACCAGCAGAGATAGGTCCTACGAGCAGTACTTC.

The chain recombines TRBV28 with TRBJ2-3; no firm D call. Germline V gives CDR1 MDHEN, CDR2 SYDVKM. V gave up 1 base and J gave up 2 bases, with 4 bases separating them. The CDR3 runs to 13 residues. Here the CDR3 reads CASSLYNTDTQYF. Written as DNA, the CDR3 is TGTGCCAGCAGTTTATATAACACAGATACGCAGTATTTT.

This clonotype has just one count. V usage is TRBV29-1 and J usage is TRBJ2-3; no clear D. V was pared by 3 bases and J by 6 bases, with 10 bases between. Germline V CDR1 and CDR2: SQVTM, ANQGSEA. The CDR3 totals 12 residues. The CDR3 sequence: CSVDVTADTQYF. The CDR3 DNA follows: TGCAGCGTTGATGTGACGGCTGATACGCAGTATTTT.

This clonotype was seen at least ten times. The rearrangement links TRBV7-2 to TRBJ2-5, with 15 bases lining up with TRBD2. Trimming at V came to 5 bases and at J to 5 bases, leaving 12 bases not matched to a gene. The CDR3 runs 18 residues. The germline V gene encodes CDR1 SGHTA and CDR2 FQGNSA. The CDR3 spells CASSPGLAGGVRWETQYF. CDR3 nucleotides: TGTGCCAGCAGCCCGGGACTAGCGGGGGGAGTGAGATGGGAGACCCAGTACTTC.

This clonotype has ten or more counts. CDR3 DNA: TGTGCCAGCAGCCACCCAAGTGAGCGGGGGGCCGATACGCAGTATTTT. This sequence encodes CASSHPSERGADTQYF. The chain has TRBV7-8 and TRBJ2-3, with 9 bases matching TRBD2. There are 16 residues in the CDR3. Germline V gene data show CDR1 as SGHVS and CDR2 as FQNEAQ. With V trimmed by 5 bases and J by 6 bases, 12 bases remained unmatched.

In its sample, this clonotype was seen many times. The chain combines TRBV28 with TRBJ1-6; 11 bases align to TRBD1. V was pared by 8 bases and J by 4 bases, with 7 bases of the junction left unmatched. CDR1 MDHEN and CDR2 SYDVKM come from the germline V gene. CDR3 size: 16 residues. The DNA of the CDR3 is TGTGCCAGCGAGACCGGGACAGGGGGTTATAATTCACCCCTCCACTTT. Translating gives CASETGTGGYNSPLHF.

This chain links TRBV28 with TRBJ2-2; perhaps TRBD2 as D (6 bases). V was shortened by 6 bases and J by 0 bases, with 11 bases between the two germline ends. The CDR3 has 15 amino acids. In germline, CDR1 is MDHEN, CDR2 SYDVKM. CDR3 residues: CASRPGGTNTGELFF. The CDR3 nucleotides are TGTGCCAGCAGACCCGGGGGAACGAACACCGGGGAGCTGTTTTTT.

This clonotype was recorded a few times. The rearrangement joins TRBV10-3 to TRBJ2-3; no clear D. Germline V gene lookup returns CDR1 ENHRY and CDR2 SYGVKD. Trimming removed 6 bases from V and 3 bases from J, with 10 bases in between. The CDR3 loop spans 13 amino acids. The CDR3 DNA is TGTGCCATCAGCAGACTGGAGACAGATACGCAGTATTTT. This encodes CAISRLETDTQYF.

This clonotype has only one observation. One end of the junction does not line up with germline, which may come from a read error. This rearrangement joins TRBV12-3 or TRBV12-4 to TRBJ1-4; 8 nucleotides line up with TRBD1. The CDR3 spans 15 residues. CDR3 DNA sequence: TGTGCCAGCAGATCAGGACAGGGTTGGGGTGAAAAACTGATTTTT. Amino acids: CASRSGQGWGEKLIF.

The table lists this clonotype with many counts. This chain uses TRBV7-9 with TRBJ2-3; 11 positions agree with TRBD2. There are 15 residues in the CDR3. The germline V gene has CDR1 SEHNR and CDR2 FQNEAQ (reference sequence). With V trimmed by 8 bases and J by 0 bases, 4 bases remained unmatched. The CDR3 reads CASSWTSGSTDTQYF. CDR3 DNA: TGTGCCAGCTCATGGACTAGCGGGAGCACAGATACGCAGTATTTT.

The DNA for the CDR3 is TGTGCCACCAGCAGACAGGGGCCAACCTACGAGCAGTACTTC. This codes for CATSRQGPTYEQYF. The chain has TRBV15 and TRBJ2-7; D might be TRBD1 (6 bases). The CDR3 has 14 residues. V was shortened by 2 bases and J by 2 bases, with 10 bases between the two germline ends. Germline CDR1 LNHNV, CDR2 YYDKDF (reference sequence).

Regarding this clonotype: Its ends do not fully match the called genes, so a read error is possible. The chain combines TRBV28 with TRBJ2-1, with TRBD2 matching over 7 bases. The CDR3 length is 15 residues. Germline CDR1 is MDHEN and CDR2 is SYDVKM. CDR3: CANSLTSSSYNEQFF. CDR3 DNA: TGTGCCAACAGTTTGACTAGCAGCTCCTACAATGAGCAGTTCTTC. The full variable domain, rest sourced from reference TRBV28 and TRBJ2-1, is DVKVTQSSRYLVKRTGEKVFLECVQDMDHENMFWYRQDPGLGLRLIYFSYDVKMKEKGDIPEGYSVSREKKERFSLILESASTNQTSMYLCANSLTSSSYNEQFFGPGTRLTVL.